This T cell receptor beta chain was identified during a study of shared clonotypes between healthy human individuals. Assay used: immunoSEQ multiplex PCR; TCRdb lists only in-frame clones, some missing. The table lists around 2,000,000 clones, approximately 94% of them singletons. The CDR3 is made up of 13 amino acids. V lost 5 bases to trimming and J lost 4 bases, with 12 bases between them. Naive CD8 populations comprised CD45RO-negative cells positively selected for CCR7, excluding terminally differentiated effector memory CD45RA+ cells. The donor cohort consisted entirely of Caucasian adults residing in Nashville, Tennessee.

The chain is built from TRBV5-3 and TRBJ1-2; tentative D call: TRBD1 (5 bases). TRBV5-3 is known as an ORF, though its function is uncertain. The clonotype comes from a man between 18 and 35 years old in good health. The sample comprised naive CD8+ T cells sorted from blood. As DNA, the CDR3 is TGTGCCAGAAGAGGGTTACAGGCCTATGGCTACACCTTC. It yields the protein CARRGLQAYGYTF.